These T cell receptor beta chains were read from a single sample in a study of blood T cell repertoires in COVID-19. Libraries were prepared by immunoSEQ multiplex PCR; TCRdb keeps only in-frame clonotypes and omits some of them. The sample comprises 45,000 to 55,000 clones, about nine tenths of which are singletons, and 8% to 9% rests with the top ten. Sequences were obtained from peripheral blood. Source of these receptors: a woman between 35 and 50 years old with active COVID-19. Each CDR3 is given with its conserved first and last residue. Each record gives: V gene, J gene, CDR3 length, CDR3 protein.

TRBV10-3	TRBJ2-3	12	CAISSGGEVQYF
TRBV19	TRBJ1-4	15	CASSAQTGPNEKLFF
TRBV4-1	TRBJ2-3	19	CASSQLIASGGTSTDTQYF
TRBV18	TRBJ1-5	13	CASSLLGGQPQHF
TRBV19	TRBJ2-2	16	CASSIEGTEYTGELFF
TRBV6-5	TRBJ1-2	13	CASSYRRVGGYTF
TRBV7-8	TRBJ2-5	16	CASSFGTGGWQETQYF
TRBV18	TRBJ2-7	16	CASSPTSGGASSEQYF
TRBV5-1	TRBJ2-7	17	CASSSEGEGRSTYEQYF
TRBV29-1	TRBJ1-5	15	CSVVTGQGGNQPQHF
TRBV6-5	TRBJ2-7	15	CASRGGWEAWNEQYF
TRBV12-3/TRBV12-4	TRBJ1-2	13	CASSRVASYGYTF
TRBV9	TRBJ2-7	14	CASSVDEGAEEQYF
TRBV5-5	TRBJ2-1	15	CASSRLAGGNNEQFF
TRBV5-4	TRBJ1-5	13	CASSLGGDQPQHF
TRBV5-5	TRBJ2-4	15	CASSGDWADKNIQYF
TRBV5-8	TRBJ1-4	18	CASSLVLGWRVDNEKLFF
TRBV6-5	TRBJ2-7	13	CASTRSGGGEQYF
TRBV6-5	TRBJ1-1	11	CASPWEGEAFF
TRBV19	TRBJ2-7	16	CASSSYAAGENYEQYF
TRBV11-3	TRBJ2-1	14	CASSPGGPGNEQFF
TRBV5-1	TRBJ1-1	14	CASSLEPGQSEAFF
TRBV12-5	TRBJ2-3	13	CASGPPSADTQYF
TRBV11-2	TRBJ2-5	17	CASSLGTSGDPEETQYF
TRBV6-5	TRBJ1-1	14	CASTSGGTNTEAFF
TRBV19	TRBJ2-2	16	CASSAPGLSNTGELFF
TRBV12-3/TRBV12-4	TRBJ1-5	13	CASSLQGDQPQHF
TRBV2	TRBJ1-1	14	CASSDSTFNTEAFF
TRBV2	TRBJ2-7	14	CATQGGGGRYEQYF
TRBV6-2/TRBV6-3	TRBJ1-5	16	CASSFIPTGANQPQHF
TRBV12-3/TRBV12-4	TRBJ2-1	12	CASSPDRSGQFF
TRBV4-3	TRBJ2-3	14	CASSQGGGEHTQYF
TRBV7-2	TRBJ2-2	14	CASRPQGAAGELFF
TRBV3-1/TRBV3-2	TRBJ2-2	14	CASSSAGRPGELFF
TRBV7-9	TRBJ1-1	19	CASSPHRTGPGGLDTEAFF
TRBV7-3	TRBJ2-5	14	CASSPLSSTETQYF
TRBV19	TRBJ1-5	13	CASSTDRNQPQHF
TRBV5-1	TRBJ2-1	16	CASSLGTSGGYNEQFF
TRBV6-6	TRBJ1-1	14	CASSYPHSDTEAFF
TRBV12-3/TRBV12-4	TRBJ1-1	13	CASSLQGNTEAFF
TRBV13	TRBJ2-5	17	CASSIRPGGPWQETQYF
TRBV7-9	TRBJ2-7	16	CASSLALPPRDLEQYF